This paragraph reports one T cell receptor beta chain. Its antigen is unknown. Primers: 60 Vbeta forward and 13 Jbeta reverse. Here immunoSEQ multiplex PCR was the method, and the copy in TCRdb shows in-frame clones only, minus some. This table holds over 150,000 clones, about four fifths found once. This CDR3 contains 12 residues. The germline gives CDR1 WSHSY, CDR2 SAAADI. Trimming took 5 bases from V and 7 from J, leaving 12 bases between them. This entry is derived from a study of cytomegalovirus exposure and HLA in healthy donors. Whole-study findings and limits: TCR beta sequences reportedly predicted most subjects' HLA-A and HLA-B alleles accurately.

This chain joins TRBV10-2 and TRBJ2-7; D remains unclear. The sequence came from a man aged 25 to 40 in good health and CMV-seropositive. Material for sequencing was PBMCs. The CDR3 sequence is CASSPARGEQYF. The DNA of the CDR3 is TGCGCCAGCAGTCCAGCTAGAGGTGAGCAGTACTTC.